The rows below give T cell receptor beta chains drawn from one sample of a study of cytomegalovirus exposure and HLA in healthy donors. The repertoire was sequenced with immunoSEQ multiplex PCR; TCRdb's copy has only in-frame clones and lacks some. The sample contains some 180,000 clones, roughly 90% of which appear only once. The sequenced sample was PBMCs. These receptors all stem from a boy under 10 years old in good health and CMV-seronegative. Both conserved end residues are part of each CDR3. D genes are given only for firm matches. Expanded clones are given a class, and other clones once, few, many or no size at all.

abundance	j_gene	v_gene	d_gene	CDR3aa	CDR3nt
-	TRBJ2-3	TRBV28	TRBD2	CASSLNGGRLAGGGDTQYF	TGTGCCAGCAGCCTTAACGGAGGGCGACTAGCGGGAGGAGGTGATACGCAGTATTTT
-	TRBJ2-7	TRBV27	TRBD2	CASSSANALAGVGEQYF	TGTGCCAGCAGTTCAGCCAACGCCCTAGCGGGGGTCGGTGAGCAGTACTTC
-	TRBJ1-5	TRBV10-1	-	CASSEGTLNQPQHF	TGCGCCAGCAGTGAGGGCACGCTCAATCAGCCCCAGCATTTT
-	TRBJ2-5	TRBV2	-	CASRGTGGETQYF	TGTGCCAGCAGGGGGACTGGCGGGGAGACCCAGTACTTC
-	TRBJ1-5	TRBV19	TRBD1	CASSPRTGYGNQPQHF	TGTGCCAGTAGTCCAAGGACAGGGTACGGCAATCAGCCCCAGCATTTT
-	TRBJ1-1	TRBV5-4	-	CASSLEEGLNTEAFF	TGTGCCAGCAGCTTGGAGGAGGGTTTGAACACTGAAGCTTTCTTT
-	TRBJ1-6	TRBV14	TRBD1	CASSQDAGGPLHF	TGTGCCAGCAGCCAAGATGCAGGGGGGCCCCTCCACTTT
once	TRBJ1-1	TRBV20-1	-	CSADRNTEAFF	TGCAGTGCTGACAGGAACACTGAAGCTTTCTTT
-	TRBJ2-1	TRBV30	-	CAWIHRDLGSYNEQFF	TGTGCCTGGATCCACAGGGATTTGGGCTCCTACAATGAGCAGTTCTTC
-	TRBJ2-1	TRBV5-1	TRBD2	CASSLAGLAGGRNEQFF	TGCGCCAGCAGCTTGGCCGGGCTAGCGGGGGGGCGAAATGAGCAGTTCTTC
-	TRBJ2-1	TRBV5-4	-	CASSFRGPTYNEQFF	TGTGCCAGCAGCTTTAGAGGGCCCACCTACAATGAGCAGTTCTTC
-	TRBJ2-2	TRBV11-1	-	CASSHGTGTTGELFF	TGTGCCAGCAGTCATGGGACTGGAACCACCGGGGAGCTGTTTTTT
-	TRBJ2-7	TRBV19	TRBD2	CASSMGRGEQYF	TGTGCCAGTAGTATGGGGAGGGGCGAGCAGTACTTC
-	TRBJ2-1	TRBV13	TRBD2	CASSSSLAGWTYEQFF	TGTGCCAGCAGCTCCTCACTAGCGGGATGGACATATGAGCAGTTCTTC
-	TRBJ1-3	TRBV7-2	-	CASSPWTDSGNTIYF	TGTGCCAGCAGCCCTTGGACAGACTCTGGAAACACCATATATTTT
-	TRBJ2-3	TRBV19	TRBD2	CASSMGLVGTDTQYF	TGTGCCAGTAGTATGGGACTAGTGGGGACGGATACGCAGTATTTT
once	TRBJ1-1	TRBV5-8	TRBD1	CASSLEGQLLNTEAFF	TGTGCCAGCAGCTTGGAGGGACAGCTCTTGAACACTGAAGCTTTCTTT
-	TRBJ2-1	TRBV28	-	CASSPYYRDEQFF	TGTGCCAGCAGCCCATACTACAGGGACGAGCAGTTCTTC
-	TRBJ2-3	TRBV7-2	TRBD2	CASSLRGTSGGVSTDTQYF	TGTGCCAGCAGCTTAAGAGGGACTAGCGGGGGGGTGAGCACAGATACGCAGTATTTT
-	TRBJ2-3	TRBV5-6	-	CASSLAFRLADTDTQYF	TGTGCCAGCAGCTTGGCCTTCCGGCTAGCAGACACAGATACGCAGTATTTT
few	TRBJ2-7	TRBV11-2	-	CASSFPGRGQYF	TGTGCCAGCAGCTTCCCAGGGCGGGGGCAGTACTTC
-	TRBJ2-2	TRBV5-1	TRBD2	CASSLSLAGGNTGELFF	TGCGCCAGCAGCTTGTCCCTAGCGGGGGGGAACACCGGGGAGCTGTTTTTT
-	TRBJ2-7	TRBV6-1	-	CASSEMSPERGEQYF	TGTGCCAGCAGTGAAATGAGCCCCGAACGCGGGGAGCAGTACTTC